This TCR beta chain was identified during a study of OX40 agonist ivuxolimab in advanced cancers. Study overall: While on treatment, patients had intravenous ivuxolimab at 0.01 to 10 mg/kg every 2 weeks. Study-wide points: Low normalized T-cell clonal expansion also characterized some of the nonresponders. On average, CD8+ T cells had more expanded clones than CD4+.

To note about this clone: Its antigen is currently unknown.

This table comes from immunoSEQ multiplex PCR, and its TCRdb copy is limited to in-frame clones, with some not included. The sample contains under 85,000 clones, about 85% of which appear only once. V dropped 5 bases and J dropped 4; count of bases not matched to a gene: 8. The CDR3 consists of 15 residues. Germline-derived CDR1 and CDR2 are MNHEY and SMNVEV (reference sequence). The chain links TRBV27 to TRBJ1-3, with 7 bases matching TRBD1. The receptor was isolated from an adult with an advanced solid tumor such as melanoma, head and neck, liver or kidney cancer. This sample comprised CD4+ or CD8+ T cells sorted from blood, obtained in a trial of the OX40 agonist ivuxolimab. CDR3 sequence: CASSRTGTVGNTIYF. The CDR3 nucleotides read TGTGCCAGCAGTCGGACCGGGACAGTCGGAAACACCATATATTTT.